These 11 T cell receptor beta chains were sequenced from one sample in a study of blood T cells in healthy people across ages. Alongside a J-beta primer mix, a sample-barcoded 5' primer served in a second PCR lasting roughly 7 to 11 cycles. TCRdb passed the 5' RACE reads through MiXCR, listing each CDR3 protein once. The table has approximately 830,000 distinct CDR3 sequences, under 80% seen once; the top ten hold roughly a quarter. Sequenced material: blood. The source of these receptors is a man younger than 40 in good health.

The rearrangement links TRBV28 to TRBJ2-1; D tentatively reads TRBD1 or TRBD2 (5 bases each). The CDR3 sequence is 15 residues long. V gave up 7 bases and J gave up 5 bases, with 18 bases separating them. CDR1 MDHEN and CDR2 SYDVKM come from the germline V gene. Here the CDR3 DNA reads TGTGCCAGCACCTCCTCCGGGACGGATAACAATGAGCAGTTCTTC. Amino acid sequence: CASTSSGTDNNEQFF.

The gene calls are TRBV13 and TRBJ1-2; D unclear. From germline, CDR1 is PRHDT and CDR2 FYEKMQ (reference sequence). Trimming cost V 0 bases and J 8 bases, with 7 bases left between them. The CDR3 has 12 amino acids. The DNA for the CDR3 is TGTGCCAGCAGCTTAGGCGCTAACGGCTACACCTTC. Protein sequence: CASSLGANGYTF.

A few counts support this clonotype. The V call is TRBV29-1, the J call TRBJ2-4; D is unresolved. Germline CDR1 reads SQVTM; CDR2 reads ANQGSEA. This CDR3 has 12 amino acids. V lost 2 bases and J 6 bases, leaving 8 bases between the germline ends. CDR3: CSVEKGLNIQYF. The DNA for the CDR3 is TGCAGCGTTGAAAAGGGTTTAAACATTCAGTACTTC.

The chain uses TRBV13 and TRBJ1-2; D possibly corresponds to TRBD1 (5 bases). This CDR3 region has 13 residues. CDR1 and CDR2 (germline): PRHDT, FYEKMQ (reference sequence). V shed 5 bases and J shed 6 bases, with 13 bases lying between them. The CDR3 coding sequence is TGTGCCAGCAGCCCCGTTCAAGGGGATGGCTACACCTTC. Protein product: CASSPVQGDGYTF. The whole variable domain, filled in from reference TRBV13 and TRBJ1-2, reads AAGVIQSPRHLIKEKRETATLKCYPIPRHDTVYWYQQGPGQDPQFLISFYEKMQSDKGSIPDRFSAQQFSDYHSELNMSSLELGDSALYFCASSPVQGDGYTFGSGTRLTVV.

This chain uses TRBV20-1 with TRBJ1-6; 7 bases fit TRBD1. The CDR3 is made up of 18 amino acids. Germline trimming cut 2 bases from V and 9 bases from J; bases unmatched to any gene: 19. CDR1 DFQATT and CDR2 SNEGSKA come from the germline V gene (reference sequence). Written as DNA, the CDR3 is TGCAGTGCTAGATCCCCCCTCGCCGGGGACAGAAGGAGTTCACCCCTCCACTTT. The encoded protein is CSARSPLAGDRRSSPLHF.

This chain connects TRBV11-2 to TRBJ2-7; TRBD1 agrees at 9 bases. Judging by the DNA end, TRBJ2-5 fits better; the J call may be wrong. CDR1 and CDR2 from the germline V gene are SGHAT and FQNNGV. This CDR3 is built from 16 residues. The CDR3 DNA follows: TGTGCCAGCAGCGAGGGGACAGGGAACTTGTTGGAGACCCAGTACTTC. Translating it yields CASSEGTGNLLETQYF.

With regard to this clonotype: At one boundary the junction diverges from the germline segment, which might be a read error. V and J are TRBV20-1 and TRBJ1-2; D is unresolved. This CDR3 region has 15 residues. Per the germline V gene, CDR1 is DFQATT and CDR2 is SNEGSKA (reference sequence). The CDR3 coding sequence is TGCAGGGCTAGAGTTTATCGGATAGCTAACTATGGCTACACCTTC. Translated: CRARVYRIANYGYTF.

The chain joins TRBV4-2 to TRBJ2-3; no clear D. The V end lost 4 bases, the J end lost 1 base, and 15 bases lay between the germline ends. The CDR3 loop spans 16 amino acids. CDR1 and CDR2 from the germline V gene are LGHNA and YNFKEQ. For the CDR3, the DNA is TGTGCCAGCAGCCCCCTCGGGTTCAGTGGCACAGATACGCAGTATTTT. Its translation is CASSPLGFSGTDTQYF.

The rearrangement joins TRBV13 to TRBJ2-4; the match to TRBD2 covers 9 bases. V lost 4 bases, J lost 8 bases, and 6 bases stayed unmatched. Germline V gives CDR1 PRHDT, CDR2 FYEKMQ (reference sequence). This CDR3 is built from 14 residues. For the CDR3, the DNA is TGTGCCAGCAGCTCGAAGCGGGGGGCATACATTCAGTACTTC. Amino acids: CASSSKRGAYIQYF. Looking up the rest from reference TRBV13 and TRBJ2-4 gives the full variable domain: AAGVIQSPRHLIKEKRETATLKCYPIPRHDTVYWYQQGPGQDPQFLISFYEKMQSDKGSIPDRFSAQQFSDYHSELNMSSLELGDSALYFCASSSKRGAYIQYFGAGTRLSVL.

At least ten counts were recorded for this clonotype. The rearrangement uses TRBV15 and TRBJ2-4; D is unresolved. Germline V gene lookup returns CDR1 LNHNV and CDR2 YYDKDF (reference sequence). The CDR3 loop spans 16 amino acids. The V end lost 1 base, the J end lost 0 bases, and 10 bases lay between the germline ends. The CDR3 sequence: CATSRVQPLAKNIQYF. The CDR3 DNA reads as TGTGCCACCAGCAGAGTGCAGCCTCTAGCCAAAAACATTCAGTACTTC.

J is TRBJ1-1 and V is TRBV7-2; weak D call: TRBD1 (5 bases). The germline V gene has CDR1 SGHTA and CDR2 FQGNSA. CDR3 length: 12 amino acids. Trimming took off 1 base at V and 8 bases at J, with 8 bases between the two ends. CDR3 sequence: CASSLGQPEAFF. Written as DNA, the CDR3 is TGTGCCAGCAGCTTAGGACAGCCCGAAGCTTTCTTT.